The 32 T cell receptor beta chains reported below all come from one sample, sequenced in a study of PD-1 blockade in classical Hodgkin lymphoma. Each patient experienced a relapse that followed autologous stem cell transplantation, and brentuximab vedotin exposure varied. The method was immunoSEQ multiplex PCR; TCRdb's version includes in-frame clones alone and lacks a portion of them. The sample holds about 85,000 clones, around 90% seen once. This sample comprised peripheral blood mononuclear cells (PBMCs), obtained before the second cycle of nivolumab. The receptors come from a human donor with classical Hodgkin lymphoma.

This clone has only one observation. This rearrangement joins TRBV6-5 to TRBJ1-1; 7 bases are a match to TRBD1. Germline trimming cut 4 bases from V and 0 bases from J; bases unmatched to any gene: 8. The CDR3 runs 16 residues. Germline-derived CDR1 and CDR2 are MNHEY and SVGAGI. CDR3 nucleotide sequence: TGTGCCAGCAGTTCGACACACAGGGGCATGAACACTGAAGCTTTCTTT. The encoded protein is CASSSTHRGMNTEAFF.

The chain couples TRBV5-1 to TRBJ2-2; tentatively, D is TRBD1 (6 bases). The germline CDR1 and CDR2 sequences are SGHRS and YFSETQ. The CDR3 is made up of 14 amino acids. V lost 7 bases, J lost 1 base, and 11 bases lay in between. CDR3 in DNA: TGCGCCAGCGGGGTACAGGGGAACACCGGGGAGCTGTTTTTT. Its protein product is CASGVQGNTGELFF. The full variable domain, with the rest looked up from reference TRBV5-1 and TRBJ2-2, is KAGVTQTPRYLIKTRGQQVTLSCSPISGHRSVSWYQQTPGQGLQFLFEYFSETQRNKGNFPGRFSGRQFSNSRSEMNVSTLELGDSALYLCASGVQGNTGELFFGEGSRLTVL.

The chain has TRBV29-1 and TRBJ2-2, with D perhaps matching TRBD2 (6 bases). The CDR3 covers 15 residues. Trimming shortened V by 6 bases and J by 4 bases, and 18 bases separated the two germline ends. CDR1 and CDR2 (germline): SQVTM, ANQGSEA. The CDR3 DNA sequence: TGCAGCGTCCACGGACCGGAGGGGCCCACCGGGGAGCTGTTTTTT. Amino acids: CSVHGPEGPTGELFF.

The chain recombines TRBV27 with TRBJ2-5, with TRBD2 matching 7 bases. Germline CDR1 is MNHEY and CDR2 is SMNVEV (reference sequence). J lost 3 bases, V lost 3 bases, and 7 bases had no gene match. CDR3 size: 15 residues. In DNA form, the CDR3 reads TGTGCCAGCAGTTTTTTTGCGGGAGCCAAAGAGACCCAGTACTTC. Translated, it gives CASSFFAGAKETQYF.

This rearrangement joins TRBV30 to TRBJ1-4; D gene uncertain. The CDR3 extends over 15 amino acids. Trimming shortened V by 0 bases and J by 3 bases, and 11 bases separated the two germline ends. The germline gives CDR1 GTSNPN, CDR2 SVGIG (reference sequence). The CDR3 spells CAWSVGEKSNEKLFF. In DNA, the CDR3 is TGTGCCTGGAGTGTGGGAGAAAAGTCTAATGAAAAACTGTTTTTT.

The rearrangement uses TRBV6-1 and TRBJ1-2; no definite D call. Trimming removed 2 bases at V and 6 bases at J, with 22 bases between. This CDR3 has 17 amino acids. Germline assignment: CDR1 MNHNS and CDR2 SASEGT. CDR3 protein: CASSENSFRSGRDGYTF. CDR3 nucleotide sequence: TGTGCCAGCAGTGAAAATTCCTTCCGGAGTGGTCGCGATGGCTACACCTTC.

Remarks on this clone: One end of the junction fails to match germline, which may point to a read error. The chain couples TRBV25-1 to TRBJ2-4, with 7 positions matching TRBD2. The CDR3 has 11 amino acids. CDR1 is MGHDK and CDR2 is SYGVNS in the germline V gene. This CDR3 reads CASSDGTILDF. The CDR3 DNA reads TGTGCCAGCAGTGACGGGACTATACTCGACTTC.

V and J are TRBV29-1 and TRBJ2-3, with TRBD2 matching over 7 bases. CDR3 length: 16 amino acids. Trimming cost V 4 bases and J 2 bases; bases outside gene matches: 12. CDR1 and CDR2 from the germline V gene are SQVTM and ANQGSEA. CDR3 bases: TGCAGCGTTGGACTGTCCTCAGCGGGATTCACAGATACGCAGTATTTT. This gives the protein CSVGLSSAGFTDTQYF.

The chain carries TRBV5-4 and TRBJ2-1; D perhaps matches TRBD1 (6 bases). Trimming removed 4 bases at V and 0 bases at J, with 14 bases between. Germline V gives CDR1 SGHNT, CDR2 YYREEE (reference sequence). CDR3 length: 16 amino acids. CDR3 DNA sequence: TGTGCCAGCAGCGGTGGACAGTCGAGCTCCTACAATGAGCAGTTCTTC. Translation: CASSGGQSSSYNEQFF.

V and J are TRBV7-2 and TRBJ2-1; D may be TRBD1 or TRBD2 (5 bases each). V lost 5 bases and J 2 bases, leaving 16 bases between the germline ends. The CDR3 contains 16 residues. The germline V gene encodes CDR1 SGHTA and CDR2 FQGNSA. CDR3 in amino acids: CASSRFGAPPYNEQFF. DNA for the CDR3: TGTGCCAGCAGCAGGTTCGGGGCGCCTCCCTACAATGAGCAGTTCTTC. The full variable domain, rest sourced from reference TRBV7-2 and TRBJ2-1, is GAGVSQSPSNKVTEKGKDVELRCDPISGHTALYWYRQSLGQGLEFLIYFQGNSAPDKSGLPSDRFSAERTGGSVSTLTIQRTQQEDSAVYLCASSRFGAPPYNEQFFGPGTRLTVL.

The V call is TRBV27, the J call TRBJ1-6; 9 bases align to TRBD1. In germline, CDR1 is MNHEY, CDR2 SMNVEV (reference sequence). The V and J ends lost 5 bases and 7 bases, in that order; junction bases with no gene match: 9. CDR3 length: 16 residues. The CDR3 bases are TGTGCCAGCAGTCCCTGGACAGGGGTGGGGAATTCACCCCTCCACTTT. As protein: CASSPWTGVGNSPLHF.

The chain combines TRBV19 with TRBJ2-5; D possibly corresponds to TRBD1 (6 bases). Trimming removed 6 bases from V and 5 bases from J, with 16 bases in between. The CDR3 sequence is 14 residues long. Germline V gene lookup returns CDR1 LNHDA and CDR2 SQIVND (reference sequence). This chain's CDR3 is CASSPPTGMETQYF. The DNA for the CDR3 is TGTGCCAGTAGCCCCCCCACAGGGATGGAGACCCAGTACTTC.

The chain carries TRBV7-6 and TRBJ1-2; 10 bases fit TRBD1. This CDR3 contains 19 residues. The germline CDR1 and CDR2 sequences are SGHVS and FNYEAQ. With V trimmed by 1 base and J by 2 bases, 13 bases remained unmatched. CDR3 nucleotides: TGTGCCAGCAGCTTAGGGGGACAGGGGAAGATTGTGAGGAACTATGGCTACACCTTC. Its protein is CASSLGGQGKIVRNYGYTF.

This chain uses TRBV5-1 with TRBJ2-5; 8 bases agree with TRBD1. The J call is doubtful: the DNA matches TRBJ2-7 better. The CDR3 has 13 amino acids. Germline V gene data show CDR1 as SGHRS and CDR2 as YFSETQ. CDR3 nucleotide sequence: TGCGCCAGCAGCCCCGGACAGGGCAACGAGCAGTACTTC. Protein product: CASSPGQGNEQYF.

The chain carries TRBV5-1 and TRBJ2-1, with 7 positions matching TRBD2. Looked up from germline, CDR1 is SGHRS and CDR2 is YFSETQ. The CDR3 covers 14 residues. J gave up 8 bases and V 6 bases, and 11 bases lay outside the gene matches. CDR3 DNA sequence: TGCGCCAGCAAACTTCGCGGGAGCTGGGATGAGCAGTTCTTC. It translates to CASKLRGSWDEQFF.

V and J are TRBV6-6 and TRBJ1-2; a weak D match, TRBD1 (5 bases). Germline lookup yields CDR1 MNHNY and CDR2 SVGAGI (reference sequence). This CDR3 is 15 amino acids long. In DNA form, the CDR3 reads TGTCCGTCAGGGCGGGGAGGTAGGGAAGACTATGGCTACACCTTC. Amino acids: CPSGRGGREDYGYTF.

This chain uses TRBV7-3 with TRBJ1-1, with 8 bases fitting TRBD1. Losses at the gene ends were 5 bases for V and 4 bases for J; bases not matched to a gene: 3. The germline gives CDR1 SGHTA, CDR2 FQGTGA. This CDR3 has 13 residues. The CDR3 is CASSPTGGTEAFF. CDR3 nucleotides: TGTGCCAGCAGCCCTACAGGGGGCACTGAAGCTTTCTTT.

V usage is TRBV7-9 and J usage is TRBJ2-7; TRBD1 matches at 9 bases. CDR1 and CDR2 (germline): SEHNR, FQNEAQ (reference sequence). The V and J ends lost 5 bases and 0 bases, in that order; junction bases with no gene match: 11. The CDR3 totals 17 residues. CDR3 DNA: TGTGCCAGCAGCCGGGGAGACAGGGGGATTAGCTCCTACGAGCAGTACTTC. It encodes CASSRGDRGISSYEQYF.

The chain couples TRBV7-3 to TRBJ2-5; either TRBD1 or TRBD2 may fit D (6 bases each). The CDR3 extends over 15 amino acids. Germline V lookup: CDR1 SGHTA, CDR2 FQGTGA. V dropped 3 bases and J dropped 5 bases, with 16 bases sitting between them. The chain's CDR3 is CASSFDGRRGETQYF. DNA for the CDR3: TGTGCCAGCAGCTTCGACGGGAGAAGGGGGGAGACCCAGTACTTC.

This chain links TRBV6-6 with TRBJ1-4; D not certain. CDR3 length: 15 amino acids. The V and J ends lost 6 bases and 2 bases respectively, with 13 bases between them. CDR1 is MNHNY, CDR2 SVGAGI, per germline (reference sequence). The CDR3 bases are TGTGCCAGCAGCCCCCTCAGACTGACTAATGAAAAACTGTTTTTT. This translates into CASSPLRLTNEKLFF.

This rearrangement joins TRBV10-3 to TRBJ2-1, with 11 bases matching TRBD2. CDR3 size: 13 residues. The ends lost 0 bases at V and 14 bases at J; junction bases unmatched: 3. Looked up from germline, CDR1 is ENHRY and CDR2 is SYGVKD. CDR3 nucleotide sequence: TGTGCCATCAGTGAGTCTAGCGGGAGGGCCAAGTTCTTC. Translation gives CAISESSGRAKFF.

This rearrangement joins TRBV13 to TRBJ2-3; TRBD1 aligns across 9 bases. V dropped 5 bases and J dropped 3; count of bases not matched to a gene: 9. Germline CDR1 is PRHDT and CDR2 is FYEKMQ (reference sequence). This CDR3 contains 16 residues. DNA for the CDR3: TGTGCCAGCAGCGCCGGACAGGGGTTTAGAACAGATACGCAGTATTTT. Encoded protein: CASSAGQGFRTDTQYF.

The CDR3 loop is CASSLITSVAFEQYF. Written as DNA, the CDR3 is TGTGCCAGCAGTTTAATCACTTCTGTGGCTTTCGAGCAGTACTTC. The V and J genes are TRBV27 and TRBJ2-7; D not certain. The germline V gene has CDR1 MNHEY and CDR2 SMNVEV (reference sequence). The length of the CDR3 is 15 residues. V was pared by 2 bases and J by 6 bases, with 17 bases between.

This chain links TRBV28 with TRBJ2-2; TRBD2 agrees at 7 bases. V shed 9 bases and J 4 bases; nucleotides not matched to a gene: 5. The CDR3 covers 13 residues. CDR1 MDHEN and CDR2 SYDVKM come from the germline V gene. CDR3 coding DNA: TGTGCCAGTACGGGAGGTCGCACCGGGGAGCTGTTTTTT. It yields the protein CASTGGRTGELFF.

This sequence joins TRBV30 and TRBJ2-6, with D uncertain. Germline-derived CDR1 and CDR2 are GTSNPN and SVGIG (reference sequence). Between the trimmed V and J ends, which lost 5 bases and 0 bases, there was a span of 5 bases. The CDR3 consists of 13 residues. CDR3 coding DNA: TGTGCCTGGGAGCTCTCTGGGGCCAACGTCCTGACTTTC. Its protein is CAWELSGANVLTF. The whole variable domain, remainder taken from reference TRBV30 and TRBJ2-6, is SQTIHQWPATLVQPVGSPLSLECTVEGTSNPNLYWYRQAAGRGLQLLFYSVGIGQISSEVPQNLSASRPQDRQFILSSKKLLLSDSGFYLCAWELSGANVLTFGAGSRLTVL.

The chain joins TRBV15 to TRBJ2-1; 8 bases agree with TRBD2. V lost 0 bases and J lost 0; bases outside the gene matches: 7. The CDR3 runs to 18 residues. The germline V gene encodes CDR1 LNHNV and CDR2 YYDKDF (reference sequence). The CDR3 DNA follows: TGTGCCACCAGCAGAGATCTAACTAGCGGTAACTCCTACAATGAGCAGTTCTTC. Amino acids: CATSRDLTSGNSYNEQFF.

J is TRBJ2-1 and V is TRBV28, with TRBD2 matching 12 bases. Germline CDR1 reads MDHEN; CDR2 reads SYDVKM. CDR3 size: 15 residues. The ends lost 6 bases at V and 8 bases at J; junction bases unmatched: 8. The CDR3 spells CASSQTSGRFHEQFF. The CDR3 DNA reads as TGTGCCAGCAGCCAGACTAGCGGGAGATTCCATGAGCAGTTCTTC.

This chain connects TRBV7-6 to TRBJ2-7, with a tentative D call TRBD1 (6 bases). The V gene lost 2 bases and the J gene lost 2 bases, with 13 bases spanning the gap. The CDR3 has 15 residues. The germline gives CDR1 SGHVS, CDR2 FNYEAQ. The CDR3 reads CASSLSGEVTYEQYF. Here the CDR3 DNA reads TGTGCCAGCAGCTTATCAGGGGAAGTAACCTACGAGCAGTACTTC.

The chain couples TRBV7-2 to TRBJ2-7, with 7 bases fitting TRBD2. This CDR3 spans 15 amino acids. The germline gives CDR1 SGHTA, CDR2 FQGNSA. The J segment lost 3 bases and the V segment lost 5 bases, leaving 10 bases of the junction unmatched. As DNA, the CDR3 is TGTGCCAGCAGCCTGCCAGGGAGGGGACTCTACGAGCAGTACTTC. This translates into CASSLPGRGLYEQYF.

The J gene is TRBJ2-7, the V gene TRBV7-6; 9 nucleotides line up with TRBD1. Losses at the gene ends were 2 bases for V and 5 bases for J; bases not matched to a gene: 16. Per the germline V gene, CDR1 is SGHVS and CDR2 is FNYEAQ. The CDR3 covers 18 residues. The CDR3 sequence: CASSLSRGRRDRENEQYF. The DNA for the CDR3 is TGTGCCAGCAGCTTATCGAGGGGCCGACGGGACAGGGAGAACGAGCAGTACTTC.

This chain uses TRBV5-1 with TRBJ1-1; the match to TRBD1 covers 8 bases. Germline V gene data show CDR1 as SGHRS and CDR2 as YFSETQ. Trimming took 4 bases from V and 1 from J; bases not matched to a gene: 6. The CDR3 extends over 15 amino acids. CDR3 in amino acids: CASSIRTGRNTEAFF. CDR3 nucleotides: TGCGCCAGCAGCATAAGGACAGGGAGGAACACTGAAGCTTTCTTT.

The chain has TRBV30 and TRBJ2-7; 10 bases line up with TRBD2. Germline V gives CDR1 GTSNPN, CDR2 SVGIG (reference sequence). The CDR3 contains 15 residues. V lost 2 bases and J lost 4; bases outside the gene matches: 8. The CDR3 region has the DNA TGTGCCTGGAGTCTCCCGGGGACTAGCGCTTACGAGCAGTACTTC. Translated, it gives CAWSLPGTSAYEQYF. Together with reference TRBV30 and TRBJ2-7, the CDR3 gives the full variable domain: SQTIHQWPATLVQPVGSPLSLECTVEGTSNPNLYWYRQAAGRGLQLLFYSVGIGQISSEVPQNLSASRPQDRQFILSSKKLLLSDSGFYLCAWSLPGTSAYEQYFGPGTRLTVT.